This T cell receptor beta chain was sequenced in a study of glioma-infiltrating T cells (dated by TCRdb to 2015 to 2016). For the wider study: Glioma tissue, non-neoplastic brain tissue and matched peripheral blood mononuclear cells were used as sources from which TCR alpha- and beta-chain repertoires were sequenced. To measure divergence between tissue and blood T-cell populations, each tissue-infiltrating repertoire was compared with the peripheral blood repertoire of the same patient. Three low-grade glioma patients, several primary glioblastoma patients, and three non-glioma patients who contributed non-neoplastic brain tissue made up the paired cohort.

Here is what the overall study found, with its caveats: In non-neoplastic patients, VJ-independent divergence between tissue and blood fell below expectation, whereas in all gliomas, and especially in low-grade gliomas, the divergence rose above expectation. Group comparisons were based on small numbers of patients: three non-neoplastic, three low-grade glioma and 7 to 9 glioblastoma patients. Very few CDR3 sequences were shared between tissue and blood, attributed to high CDR3 diversity and limited sampling.

The iRepertoire nested amplicon-rescue multiplex PCR (arm-PCR) platform was used to amplify TCR alpha and beta CDR3 regions from RNA. For one-step reverse transcription and amplification, roughly 100-450 ng of tissue mRNA or PBMC total RNA was used as input. Following bead purification, Illumina adapters were added by a secondary multiplex PCR, and the libraries were gel-purified between 200 and 400 bp. Demultiplexing relied on internal 6-nucleotide barcodes carried by the libraries. Sequencing of libraries was performed on an Illumina MiSeq with 2x220 or 2x250 nucleotide paired-end reads. Regarding the original processing steps: FLASH 1.2.11 was used to merge paired reads, and BWA-MEM then aligned the reads to the GRCh37 human genome before TRA and TRB reads were extracted. V and J assignment used an IMGT-derived reference of cassette sequences and CDR3 motifs that included pseudogenes. Reads were translated in three frames, and productive CDR3s were defined as those with a C...FGXG motif and no stop codons. A clonotype was defined as a unique combination of a V-J cassette pair and a CDR3 amino acid sequence. Filtering of reads was based on Hamming distance, with the threshold set by the sequence error rate of each sample in mapped regions. Starting from the raw public reads, TCRdb applied fastp trimming at Q25, assembled clones with MiXCR and retained in-frame beta chains. Identical CDR3 protein sequences are pooled into one entry, listed with their most common genes and DNA. The V and J calls come from TCRdb's annotation, not from the publication. The sample yields about 180,000 distinct CDR3 sequences; about 46% were counted once. The ten most abundant clones make up roughly 5.2% of the sample.

This clonotype was observed at least ten times. Its specific antigen is unknown. No base quality values were provided; no much bigger clone lies one nucleotide off. The germline V gene (reference sequence) specifies DFQATT as CDR1 and SNEGSKA as CDR2. The CDR3 runs 13 amino acids, cysteine and phenylalanine included. Of all the DNA, just the CDR3 is kept, 39 bases in frame from base 1. V lost 5 bases and J lost 5 bases, and the count of bases not matched to a germline gene is 8. The receptor comes from a human donor with low-grade glioma or glioblastoma, undergoing nonglioma brain surgery, or in good health (not recorded which). The chain is made from TRBV20-1 and TRBJ1-1; 7 junctional bases match TRBD1. Sequences were obtained from glioma tissue, nonneoplastic brain tissue, or PBMCs (not recorded which). The CDR3 corresponds to CSAPRTGGTEAFF. The sequenced DNA is TGCAGTGCTCCACGGACAGGTGGGACTGAAGCTTTCTTT.